These T cell receptor beta chains were read from a single sample in a study of blood T cells in healthy people across ages. TCRdb ran MiXCR on the 5' RACE reads and lists one entry per CDR3 protein. This table holds 700,000 to 1,000,000 distinct CDR3 sequences, 40% to 50% found once. Specimen: blood. These receptors all stem from a man aged 55 to 70 in good health. The CDR3 runs from the conserved cysteine through the conserved F or W. The D gene is left open where the match is weak. Some rows have no size entry. The others give once, few or many, or a class for an expanded clone.

D	size	V	J	DNA	CDR3
NA	NA	TRBV7-6	TRBJ2-1	TGTGCCAGCAGCCCGCCCGGAACGTACAATGAGCAGTTCTTC	CASSPPGTYNEQFF
TRBD2	few	TRBV7-2	TRBJ2-5	TGTGCCAGCATCCGCTATGCGGGGGGGCAAGAGACCCAGTACTTC	CASIRYAGGQETQYF
NA	few	TRBV20-1	TRBJ1-5	TGCAGTGCTAGAGATACGGGTTGGGGCAATCAGCCCCAGCATTTT	CSARDTGWGNQPQHF
TRBD2	few	TRBV11-2	TRBJ2-3	TGTGCCAGCAGCTTAGATGGGGGGGCAGATACGCAGTATTTT	CASSLDGGADTQYF
TRBD2	few	TRBV12-3/TRBV12-4	TRBJ2-5	TGTGCCAGCAGTTTAGTAGCGGGGGCCGGGGAGACCCAGTACTTC	CASSLVAGAGETQYF
NA	once	TRBV6-4	TRBJ2-5	TGTGCCAGCAGGACTCAGGGACAAGAGACCCAGTACTTC	CASRTQGQETQYF
TRBD1	NA	TRBV24-1	TRBJ1-2	TGTGCCACCAGTGACCAAGACAGGGGAGACGGCTACACCTTC	CATSDQDRGDGYTF
TRBD1	NA	TRBV5-6	TRBJ1-1	TGTGCCAGCAGCTCACCGACAGGGACTGAAGCTTTCTTT	CASSSPTGTEAFF
TRBD1	NA	TRBV20-1	TRBJ2-1	TGCAGTGCGACAGGGGGAGGGCAGTTCTTC	CSATGGGQFF
TRBD1	few	TRBV12-3/TRBV12-4	TRBJ2-1	TGTGCCAGCAGTACCTACTCTAAGACAGGGGCACCGATAGGGCAGTTCTTC	CASSTYSKTGAPIGQFF
TRBD1	NA	TRBV6-2/TRBV6-3	TRBJ2-5	TGTGCCAGCAGATCCTGGACAGGGCGCGATGAGCAGTACTTC	CASRSWTGRDEQYF
NA	few	TRBV2	TRBJ2-3	TGTGCCAGTGCCGGACTCGACAACACAGATACGCAGTATTTT	CASAGLDNTDTQYF
NA	few	TRBV20-1	TRBJ2-4	TGCAGTGCTAGAGATCGGAACGCTGTGACGGGGGGCCCGGGAGCCAAAAACATTCAGTACTTC	CSARDRNAVTGGPGAKNIQYF
NA	few	TRBV6-5	TRBJ1-1	TGTGCCAGCAGTTACTCGCGAGTGGGATCAGGGCTAGCTTTCTTT	CASSYSRVGSGLAFF
NA	few	TRBV3-1	TRBJ1-2	TGTGCCAGCAGCCCGTCCGCAGGTTACGATGGCTACACCTTC	CASSPSAGYDGYTF
NA	many	TRBV7-4	TRBJ2-7	TGTGCCAGCAGCTCCGGACCCTCTCGGAACGAGCAGTACTTC	CASSSGPSRNEQYF
NA	NA	TRBV27	TRBJ2-3	TGTGCCAGCAGTTCCCGGGACTTCCTTGGGGGAACAGATACGCAGTATTTT	CASSSRDFLGGTDTQYF
NA	many	TRBV7-2	TRBJ1-2	TGTGCCAGCAGTTATTCCGGGATCAACTATGGCTACACCTTC	CASSYSGINYGYTF
TRBD1	few	TRBV12-3/TRBV12-4	TRBJ2-6	TGTGCCAGCAGTTCCCGTCTAGGGACAGGGGTGGGTACAGCCAACGTCCTGACTTTC	CASSSRLGTGVGTANVLTF
NA	few	TRBV11-2	TRBJ1-2	TGTGCCAGCAGCCCGGGGGGGATCAGCGCCCATGGCTACACCTTC	CASSPGGISAHGYTF
NA	few	TRBV6-5	TRBJ2-1	TGTGCCAGCAGTTACCACGGGTCAGGATACAATGAGCAGTTCTTC	CASSYHGSGYNEQFF
NA	few	TRBV29-1	TRBJ2-7	TGCAGCGTCGTAAAGGAGCACAGCTCCTACGAGCAGTACTTC	CSVVKEHSSYEQYF
NA	NA	TRBV18	TRBJ2-5	TGTGCCAGCTCACCAAATAGAGCATTCCAAGAGACCCAGTACTTC	CASSPNRAFQETQYF
NA	few	TRBV10-2	TRBJ2-1	TGCGCCAGCAGTGAGTCGGTCAGCGACAATGAGCAGTTCTTC	CASSESVSDNEQFF
NA	once	TRBV29-1	TRBJ2-3	TGCAGCGTTGAAGGAGCTAGCGCACTATTGGATACGCAGTATTTT	CSVEGASALLDTQYF
NA	NA	TRBV5-8	TRBJ2-7	TGTGCCAGCACCCAGCCAATCTACGAGCAGTACTTC	CASTQPIYEQYF
NA	NA	TRBV20-1	TRBJ2-1	TGCAGTGCCCCGTCGAGAGGATACAATGAGCAGTTCTTC	CSAPSRGYNEQFF
TRBD2	few	TRBV20-1	TRBJ2-7	TGCAGTGCTAGTAGTGGGGATTCGCGGGGGTTTTCCTACGAGCAGTACTTC	CSASSGDSRGFSYEQYF
NA	once	TRBV6-6	TRBJ2-1	TGTGCCAGCAGTTACGAGGGGGTGGGTGAGCAGTTCTTC	CASSYEGVGEQFF
NA	NA	TRBV18	TRBJ1-6	TGTGCCAGCTCACCCGAATACTCCTATAATTCACCCCTCCACTTT	CASSPEYSYNSPLHF
NA	few	TRBV20-1	TRBJ1-3	TGCAGTGCTAGAAGTGGACGGACTGCAGGAAACACCATATATTTT	CSARSGRTAGNTIYF
TRBD1	NA	TRBV7-9	TRBJ2-5	TGTGCCAGCAGCTTCGGGGACAGGGGACAAGAGACCCAGTACTTC	CASSFGDRGQETQYF
TRBD2	NA	TRBV7-8	TRBJ2-3	TGTGCCAGCAGGGAGACTAGCACAAATACGCAGTATTTT	CASRETSTNTQYF
NA	NA	TRBV29-1	TRBJ2-5	TGCAGCGTTCGTGGCAGTCTCACTGGATGGGAGACCCAGTACTTC	CSVRGSLTGWETQYF
NA	few	TRBV11-2	TRBJ1-1	TGTGCCAGCAGCTTCTTGCAGAACACTGAAGCTTTCTTT	CASSFLQNTEAFF
NA	once	TRBV4-2	TRBJ2-4	TGTGCCAGCAGCCAAGATCGAAGCGGGCGGGACATTCAGTACTTC	CASSQDRSGRDIQYF
NA	few	TRBV12-3/TRBV12-4	TRBJ2-5	TGTGCCAGCAGTTTTAGGAGACTAGGGAATGGAGAGGCCCAGTACTTC	CASSFRRLGNGEAQYF
NA	NA	TRBV3-1	TRBJ1-1	TGTGCCAGCAGCCCCCAGTGGGGGACCGCAGCAGCTTTCTTT	CASSPQWGTAAAFF
NA	few	TRBV7-2	TRBJ2-1	TGTGCCAGCAGCTTAGAAGGGAGACCCCTCAATGAGCAGTTCTTC	CASSLEGRPLNEQFF
TRBD2	NA	TRBV10-3	TRBJ2-1	TGTGCCATCAGTGAGTCGACCGGGACTACTAACAATGAGCAGTTCTTC	CAISESTGTTNNEQFF
NA	NA	TRBV12-3/TRBV12-4	TRBJ1-1	TGTGCCAGCAGTTTGAGGGGGGGGGGCACTGAAGCTTTCTTT	CASSLRGGGTEAFF
NA	NA	TRBV7-8	TRBJ1-2	TGTGTCAGCAGCTTCGATCGGACAAGGTCTGGCTACACCTTC	CVSSFDRTRSGYTF
TRBD1	NA	TRBV15	TRBJ2-5	TGTGCCACCAGCAGACCGGGACAGGGTATGGAGACCCAGTACTTC	CATSRPGQGMETQYF
NA	NA	TRBV18	TRBJ1-5	TGTGTCAGCTCACCACCCTCAGCCAATCAGCCCCAGCATTTT	CVSSPPSANQPQHF
TRBD1	few	TRBV3-1	TRBJ2-5	TGTGCCAGCAGCCTGCGGACAGGGGGACAAGAGACCCAGTACTTC	CASSLRTGGQETQYF
TRBD1	NA	TRBV6-1	TRBJ1-5	TGTGCCAGCAGTGAGGACAGGGGACAGCCCCAGCATTTT	CASSEDRGQPQHF
NA	few	TRBV29-1	TRBJ1-4	TGCAGCGTTGGACAAAATGAAAAACTGTTTTTT	CSVGQNEKLFF
NA	NA	TRBV6-2/TRBV6-3	TRBJ2-1	TGTGCCAGCAGTTCTCGGAGGGGACTCTTCCCTTCCAATGAGCAGTTCTTC	CASSSRRGLFPSNEQFF
NA	NA	TRBV20-1	TRBJ2-3	TGCAGTGCTAGACCTACAGGGTATAGCACAGATACGCAGTATTTT	CSARPTGYSTDTQYF
TRBD1	NA	TRBV10-3	TRBJ2-4	TGTGCCATCAGTGAGCGGACAGGGGGACCTGGGACCATTCAGTACTTC	CAISERTGGPGTIQYF
NA	few	TRBV7-2	TRBJ2-3	TGTGCCAGCAGCTTAGCGTCGGCGGGTACTAGCACAGATACGCAGTATTTT	CASSLASAGTSTDTQYF
NA	few	TRBV12-3/TRBV12-4	TRBJ2-5	TGTGCCAGCACCGATGAGAGGGGAGAGACCCAGTACTTC	CASTDERGETQYF
NA	NA	TRBV14	TRBJ2-7	TGTGCCAGCAGCCAAGGAAAGGGAATCATCTACGAGCAGTACTTC	CASSQGKGIIYEQYF
NA	NA	TRBV12-3/TRBV12-4	TRBJ2-1	TGTGCCAGCAGTTTGGGAGCGGTTACCTACAATGAGCAGTTCTTC	CASSLGAVTYNEQFF